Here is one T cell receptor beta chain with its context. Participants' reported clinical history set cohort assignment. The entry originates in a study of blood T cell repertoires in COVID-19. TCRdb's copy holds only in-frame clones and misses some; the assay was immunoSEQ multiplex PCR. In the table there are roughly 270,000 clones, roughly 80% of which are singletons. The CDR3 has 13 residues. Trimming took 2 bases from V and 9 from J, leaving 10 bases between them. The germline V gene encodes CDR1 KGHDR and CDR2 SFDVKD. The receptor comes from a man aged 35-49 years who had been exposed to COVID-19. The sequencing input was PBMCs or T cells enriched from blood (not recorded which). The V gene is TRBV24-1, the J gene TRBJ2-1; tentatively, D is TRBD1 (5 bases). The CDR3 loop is CATSDYWGGEQFF. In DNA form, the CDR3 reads TGTGCCACCAGTGATTATTGGGGCGGTGAGCAGTTCTTC.